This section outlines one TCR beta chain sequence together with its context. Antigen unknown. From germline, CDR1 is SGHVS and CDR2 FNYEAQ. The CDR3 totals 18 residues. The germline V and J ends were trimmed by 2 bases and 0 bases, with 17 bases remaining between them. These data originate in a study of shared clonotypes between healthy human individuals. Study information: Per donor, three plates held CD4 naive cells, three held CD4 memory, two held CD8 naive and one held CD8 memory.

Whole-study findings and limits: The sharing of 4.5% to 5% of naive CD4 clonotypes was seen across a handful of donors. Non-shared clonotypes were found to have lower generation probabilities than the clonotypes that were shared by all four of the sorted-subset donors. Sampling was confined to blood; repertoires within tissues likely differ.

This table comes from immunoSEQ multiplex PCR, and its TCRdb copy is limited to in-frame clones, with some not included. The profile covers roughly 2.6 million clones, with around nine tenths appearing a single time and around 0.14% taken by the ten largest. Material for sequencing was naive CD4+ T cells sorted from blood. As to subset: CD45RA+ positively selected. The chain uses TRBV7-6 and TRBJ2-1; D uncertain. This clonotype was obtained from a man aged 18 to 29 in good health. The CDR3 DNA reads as TGTGCCAGCAGCTTAAGGGAAAGGACGGCATACTCCTACAATGAGCAGTTCTTC. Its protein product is CASSLRERTAYSYNEQFF.